The entry below describes one T cell receptor beta chain. TCRdb re-called the multiplex PCR reads with MiXCR, one entry per CDR3 protein. Among tens of thousands of distinct CDR3 sequences listed, 60% to 75% were seen once. This sample is drawn from a study of breast tumors, draining lymph nodes, adjacent tissues. The trim removed 4 bases at V and 4 bases at J, leaving 10 bases unmatched. Per germline, CDR1 SGHTA and CDR2 FQGNSA. CDR3 size: 15 residues. The TCR comes from a female donor with breast cancer. Some clones in this sample may be carry-over from other donors' samples. Sequenced input: tumor-adjacent breast tissue. The chain uses TRBV7-2 and TRBJ2-7; 7 nucleotides line up with TRBD2. The CDR3 region is CASSSAPGGSYEQYF. Here the CDR3 DNA reads TGTGCCAGCAGCTCAGCCCCGGGGGGATCGTACGAGCAGTACTTC.